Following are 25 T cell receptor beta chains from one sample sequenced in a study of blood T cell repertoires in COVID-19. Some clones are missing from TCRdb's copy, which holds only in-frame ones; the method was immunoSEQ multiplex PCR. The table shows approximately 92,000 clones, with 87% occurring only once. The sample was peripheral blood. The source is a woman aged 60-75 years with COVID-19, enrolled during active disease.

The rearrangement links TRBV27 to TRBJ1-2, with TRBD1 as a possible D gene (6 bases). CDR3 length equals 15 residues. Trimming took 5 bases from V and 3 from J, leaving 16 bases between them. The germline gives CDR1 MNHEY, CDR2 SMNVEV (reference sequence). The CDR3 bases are TGTGCCAGCAGTCCCCTTTCCCAGGGGTACTATGGCTACACCTTC. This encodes CASSPLSQGYYGYTF.

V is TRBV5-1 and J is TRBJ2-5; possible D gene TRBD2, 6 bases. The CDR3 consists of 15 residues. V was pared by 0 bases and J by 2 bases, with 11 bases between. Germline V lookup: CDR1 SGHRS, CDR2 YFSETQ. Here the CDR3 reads CASSLVRAGQETQYF. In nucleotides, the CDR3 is TGCGCCAGCAGCTTGGTTAGGGCGGGGCAAGAGACCCAGTACTTC.

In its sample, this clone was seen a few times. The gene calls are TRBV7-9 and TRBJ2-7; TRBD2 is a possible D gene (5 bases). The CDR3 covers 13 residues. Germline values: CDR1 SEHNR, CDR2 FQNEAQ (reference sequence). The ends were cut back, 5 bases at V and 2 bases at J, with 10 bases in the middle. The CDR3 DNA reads TGTGCCAGCAGCCCCCGGGGTCCCTACGAGCAGTACTTC. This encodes CASSPRGPYEQYF.

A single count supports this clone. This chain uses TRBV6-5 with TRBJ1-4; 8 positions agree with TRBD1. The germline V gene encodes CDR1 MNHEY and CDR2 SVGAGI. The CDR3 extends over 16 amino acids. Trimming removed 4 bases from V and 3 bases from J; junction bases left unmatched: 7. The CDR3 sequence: CASSSTRGQANEKLFF. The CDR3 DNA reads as TGTGCCAGCAGTTCTACCAGGGGGCAGGCTAATGAAAAACTGTTTTTT.

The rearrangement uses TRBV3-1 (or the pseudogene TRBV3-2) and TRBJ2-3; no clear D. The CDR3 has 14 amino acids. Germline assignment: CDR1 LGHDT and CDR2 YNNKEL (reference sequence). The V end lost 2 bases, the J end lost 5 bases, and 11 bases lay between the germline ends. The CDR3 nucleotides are TGTGCCAGCAGCCAAACTGCCGGCGGAGATACGCAGTATTTT. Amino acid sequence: CASSQTAGGDTQYF.

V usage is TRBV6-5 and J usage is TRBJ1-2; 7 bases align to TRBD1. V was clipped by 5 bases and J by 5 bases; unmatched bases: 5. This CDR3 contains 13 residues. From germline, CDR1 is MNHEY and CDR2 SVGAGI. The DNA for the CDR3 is TGTGCCAGCAGTAAACCGGGACAGTATGGCTACACCTTC. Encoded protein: CASSKPGQYGYTF.

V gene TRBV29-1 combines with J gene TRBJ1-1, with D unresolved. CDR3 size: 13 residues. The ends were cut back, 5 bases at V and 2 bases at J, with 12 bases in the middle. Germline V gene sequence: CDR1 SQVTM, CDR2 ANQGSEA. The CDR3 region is CSVKHHPNTEAFF. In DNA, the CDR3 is TGCAGCGTTAAGCACCACCCTAACACTGAAGCTTTCTTT.

The CDR3 sequence is CASGLRAGGVETQYF. CDR3 DNA: TGTGCTAGTGGTTTAAGGGCAGGGGGCGTAGAGACCCAGTACTTC. This chain joins TRBV12-5 and TRBJ2-5; TRBD1 aligns across 8 bases. This CDR3 contains 15 residues. Germline values: CDR1 LGHNT, CDR2 FRNRAP. The junction had 7 bases not matched to a gene; V was cut back by 3 bases and J by 4 bases. The full variable domain, rest sourced from reference TRBV12-5 and TRBJ2-5, is DARVTQTPRHKVTEMGQEVTMRCQPILGHNTVFWYRQTMMQGLELLAYFRNRAPLDDSGMPKDRFSAEMPDATLATLKIQPSEPRDSAVYFCASGLRAGGVETQYFGPGTRLLVL.

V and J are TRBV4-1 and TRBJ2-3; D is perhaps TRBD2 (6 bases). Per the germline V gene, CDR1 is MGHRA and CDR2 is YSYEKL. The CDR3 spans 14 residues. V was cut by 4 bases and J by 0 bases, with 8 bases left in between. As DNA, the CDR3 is TGCGCCAGCAGCCTAGCGGCTAGCACAGATACGCAGTATTTT. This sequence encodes CASSLAASTDTQYF.

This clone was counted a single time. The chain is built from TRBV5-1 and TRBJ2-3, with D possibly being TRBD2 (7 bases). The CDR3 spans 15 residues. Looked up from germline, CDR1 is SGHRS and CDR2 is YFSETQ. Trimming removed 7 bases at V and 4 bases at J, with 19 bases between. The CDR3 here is CASSPRGGVADTQYF. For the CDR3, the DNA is TGCGCCAGCTCACCTCGCGGGGGCGTAGCAGATACGCAGTATTTT.

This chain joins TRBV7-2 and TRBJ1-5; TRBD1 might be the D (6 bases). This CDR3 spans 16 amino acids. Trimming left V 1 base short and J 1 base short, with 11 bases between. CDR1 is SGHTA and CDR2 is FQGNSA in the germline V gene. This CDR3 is CASSLGPGASNQPQHF. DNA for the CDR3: TGTGCCAGCAGCTTAGGTCCAGGGGCAAGCAATCAGCCCCAGCATTTT.

This CDR3 reads CAPEEWEGPDTQYF. The CDR3 nucleotides are TGTGCCCCTGAAGAGTGGGAGGGGCCAGATACGCAGTATTTT. The chain combines TRBV21-1 with TRBJ2-3; no DNA check was done on the table's D call, TRBD2. TRBV21-1 is classified as a pseudogene. This CDR3 has 14 amino acids.

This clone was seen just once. CDR3 nucleotides: TGTGCCAGCAGTGAATTGGCCGTGACAAGCTCTTACGAGCAGTACTTC. This codes for CASSELAVTSSYEQYF. V usage is TRBV6-1 and J usage is TRBJ2-7; D not resolved. Germline values: CDR1 MNHNS, CDR2 SASEGT. This CDR3 has 16 residues. Trimming removed 2 bases at V and 4 bases at J, with 18 bases between.

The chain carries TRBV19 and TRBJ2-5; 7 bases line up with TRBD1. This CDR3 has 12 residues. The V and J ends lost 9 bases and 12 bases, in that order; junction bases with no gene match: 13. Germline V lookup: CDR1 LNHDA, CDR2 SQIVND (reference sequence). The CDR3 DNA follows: TGTGCCAGGCTGACAGGGTATCTTTTCGAGTACTTC. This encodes CARLTGYLFEYF.

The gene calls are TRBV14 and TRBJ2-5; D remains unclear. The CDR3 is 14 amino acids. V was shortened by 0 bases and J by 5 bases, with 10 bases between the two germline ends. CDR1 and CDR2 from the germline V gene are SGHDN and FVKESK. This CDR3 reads CASSQDLSTETQYF. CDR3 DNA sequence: TGTGCCAGCAGCCAAGATTTATCTACGGAGACCCAGTACTTC.

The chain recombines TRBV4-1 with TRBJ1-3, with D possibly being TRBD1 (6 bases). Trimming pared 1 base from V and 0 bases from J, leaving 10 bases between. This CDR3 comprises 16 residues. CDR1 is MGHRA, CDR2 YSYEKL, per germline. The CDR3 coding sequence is TGCGCCAGCAGCCAAGGTGGACAGCTCTCTGGAAACACCATATATTTT. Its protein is CASSQGGQLSGNTIYF.

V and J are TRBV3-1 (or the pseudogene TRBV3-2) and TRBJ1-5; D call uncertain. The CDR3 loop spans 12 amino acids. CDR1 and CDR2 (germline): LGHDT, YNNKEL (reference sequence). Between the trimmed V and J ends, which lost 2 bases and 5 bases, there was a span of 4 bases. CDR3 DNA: TGTGCCAGCAGCCAACTAGATCAGCCCCAGCATTTT. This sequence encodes CASSQLDQPQHF.

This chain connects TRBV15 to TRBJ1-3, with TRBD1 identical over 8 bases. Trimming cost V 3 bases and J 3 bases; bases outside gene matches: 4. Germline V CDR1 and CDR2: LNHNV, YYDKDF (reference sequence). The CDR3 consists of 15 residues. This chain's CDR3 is CATSSNTGGGNTIYF. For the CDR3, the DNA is TGTGCCACCAGCAGTAATACAGGGGGTGGAAACACCATATATTTT.

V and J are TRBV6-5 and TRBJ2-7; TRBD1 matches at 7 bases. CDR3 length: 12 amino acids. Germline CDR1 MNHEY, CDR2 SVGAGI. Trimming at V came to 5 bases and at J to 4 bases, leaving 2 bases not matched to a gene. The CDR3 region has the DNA TGTGCCAGCAGTCGACAGGGTTACGAGCAGTACTTC. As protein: CASSRQGYEQYF.

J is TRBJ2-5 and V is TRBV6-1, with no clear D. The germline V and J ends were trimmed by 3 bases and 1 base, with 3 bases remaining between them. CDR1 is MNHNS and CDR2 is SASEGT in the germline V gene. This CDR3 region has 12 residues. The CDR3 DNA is TGTGCCAGCAGTGACAGCCAAGAGACCCAGTACTTC. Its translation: CASSDSQETQYF.

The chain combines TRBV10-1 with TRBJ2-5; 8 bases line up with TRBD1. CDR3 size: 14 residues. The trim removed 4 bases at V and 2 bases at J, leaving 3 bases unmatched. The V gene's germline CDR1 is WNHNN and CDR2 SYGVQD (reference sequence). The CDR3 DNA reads TGCGCCAGCAGTGCTACAGGGGGGCAAGAGACCCAGTACTTC. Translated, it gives CASSATGGQETQYF.

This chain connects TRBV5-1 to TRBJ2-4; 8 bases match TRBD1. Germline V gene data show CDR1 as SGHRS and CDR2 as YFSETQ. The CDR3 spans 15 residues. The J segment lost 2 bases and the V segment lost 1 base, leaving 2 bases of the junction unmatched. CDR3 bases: TGCGCCAGCAGCTTGAACAGGGGGACCAAAAACATTCAGTACTTC. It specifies CASSLNRGTKNIQYF.

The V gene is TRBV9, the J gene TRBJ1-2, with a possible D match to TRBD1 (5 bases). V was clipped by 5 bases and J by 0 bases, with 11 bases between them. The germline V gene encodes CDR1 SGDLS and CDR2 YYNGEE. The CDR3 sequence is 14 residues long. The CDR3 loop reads CASSRQGTNYGYTF. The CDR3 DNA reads TGTGCCAGCAGTCGTCAGGGCACTAACTATGGCTACACCTTC.

The CDR3 DNA reads as TGTGCCAGCCAGACAGGGTTAAGTGGAAACACCATATATTTT. Translating it yields CASQTGLSGNTIYF. V gene TRBV9 combines with J gene TRBJ1-3; TRBD1 aligns across 7 bases. CDR1 SGDLS and CDR2 YYNGEE come from the germline V gene. Unmatched junction bases numbered 7, after V lost 7 bases and J lost 3 bases. The CDR3 covers 14 residues.

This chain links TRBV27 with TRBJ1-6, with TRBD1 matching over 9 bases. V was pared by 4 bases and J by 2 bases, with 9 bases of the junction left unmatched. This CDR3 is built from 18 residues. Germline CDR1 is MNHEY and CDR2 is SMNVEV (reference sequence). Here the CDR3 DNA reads TGTGCCAGCAGTTCCCCTTCGGGACAGGGAACCTATAATTCACCCCTCCACTTT. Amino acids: CASSSPSGQGTYNSPLHF.